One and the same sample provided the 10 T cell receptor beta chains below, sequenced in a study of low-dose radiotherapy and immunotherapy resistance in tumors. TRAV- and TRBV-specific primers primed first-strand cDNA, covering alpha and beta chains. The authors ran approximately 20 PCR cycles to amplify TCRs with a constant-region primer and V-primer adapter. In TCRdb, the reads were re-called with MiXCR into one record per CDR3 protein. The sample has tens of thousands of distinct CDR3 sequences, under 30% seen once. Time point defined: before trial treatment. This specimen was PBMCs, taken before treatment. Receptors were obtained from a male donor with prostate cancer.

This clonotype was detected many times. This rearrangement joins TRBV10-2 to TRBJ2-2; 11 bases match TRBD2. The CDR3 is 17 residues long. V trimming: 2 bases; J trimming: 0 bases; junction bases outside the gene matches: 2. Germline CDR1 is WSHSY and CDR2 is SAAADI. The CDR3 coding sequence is TGCGCCAGCAGTGAGACTAGCGGGGGCGCGAACACCGGGGAGCTGTTTTTT. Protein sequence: CASSETSGGANTGELFF.

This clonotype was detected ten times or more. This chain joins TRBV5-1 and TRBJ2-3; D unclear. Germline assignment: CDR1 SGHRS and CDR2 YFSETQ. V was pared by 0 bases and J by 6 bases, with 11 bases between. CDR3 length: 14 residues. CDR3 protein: CASSLEAEMDTQYF. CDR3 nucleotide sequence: TGCGCCAGCAGCTTGGAGGCAGAAATGGATACGCAGTATTTT.

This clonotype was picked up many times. The CDR3 spells CSATVPGRTTDTQYF. CDR3 nucleotides: TGCAGTGCTACCGTCCCTGGGCGAACCACAGATACGCAGTATTTT. This rearrangement joins TRBV20-1 to TRBJ2-3; the D is unclear. Trimming cost V 4 bases and J 2 bases, with 16 bases left between them. This CDR3 has 15 residues. Germline V gene data show CDR1 as DFQATT and CDR2 as SNEGSKA (reference sequence).

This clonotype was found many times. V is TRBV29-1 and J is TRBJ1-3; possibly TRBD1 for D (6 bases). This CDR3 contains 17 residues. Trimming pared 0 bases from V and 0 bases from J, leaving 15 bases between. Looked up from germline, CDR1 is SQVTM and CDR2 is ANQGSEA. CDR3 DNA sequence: TGCAGCGTTGAAGATCGTAGGGGGTTCCTCTCTGGAAACACCATATATTTT. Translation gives CSVEDRRGFLSGNTIYF.

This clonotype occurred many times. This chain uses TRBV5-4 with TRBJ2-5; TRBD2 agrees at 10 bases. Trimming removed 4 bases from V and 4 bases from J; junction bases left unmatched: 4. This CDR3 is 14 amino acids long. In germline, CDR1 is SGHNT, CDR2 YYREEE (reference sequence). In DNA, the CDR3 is TGTGCCAGCAGCCTAGCGGGAGTAGGAGAGACCCAGTACTTC. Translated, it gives CASSLAGVGETQYF.

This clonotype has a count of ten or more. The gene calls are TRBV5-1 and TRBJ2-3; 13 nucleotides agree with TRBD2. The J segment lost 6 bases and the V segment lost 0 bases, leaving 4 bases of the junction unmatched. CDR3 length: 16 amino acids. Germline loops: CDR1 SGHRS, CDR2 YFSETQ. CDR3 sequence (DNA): TGCGCCAGCAGCTTGGGGACTAGCGGGGGTCAGGATACGCAGTATTTT. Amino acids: CASSLGTSGGQDTQYF.

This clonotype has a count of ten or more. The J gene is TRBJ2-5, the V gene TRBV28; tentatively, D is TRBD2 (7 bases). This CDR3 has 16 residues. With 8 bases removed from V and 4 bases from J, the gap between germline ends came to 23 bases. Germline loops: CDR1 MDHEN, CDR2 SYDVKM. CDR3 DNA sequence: TGTGCCAGCTCGCCCGGGGGGCGGTCAGTTGCAGAGACCCAGTACTTC. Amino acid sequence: CASSPGGRSVAETQYF.

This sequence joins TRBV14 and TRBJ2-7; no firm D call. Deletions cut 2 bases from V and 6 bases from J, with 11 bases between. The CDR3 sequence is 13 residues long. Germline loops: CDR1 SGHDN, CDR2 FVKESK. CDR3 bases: TGTGCCAGCAGCCAACAGGTCGTGGGCGAGCAGTACTTC. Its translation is CASSQQVVGEQYF.

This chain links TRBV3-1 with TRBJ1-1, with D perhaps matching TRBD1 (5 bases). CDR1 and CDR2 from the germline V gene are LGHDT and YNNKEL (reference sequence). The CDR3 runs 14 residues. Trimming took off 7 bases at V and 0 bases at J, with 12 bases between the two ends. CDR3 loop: CASTPRGVNTEAFF. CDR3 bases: TGTGCCAGCACCCCGAGGGGCGTGAACACTGAAGCTTTCTTT.

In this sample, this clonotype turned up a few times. For the CDR3, the DNA is TGTGCCAGCAGGGTTGGGGGGGCTTTCGGATCACCCCTCCACTTT. Protein: CASRVGGAFGSPLHF. The chain joins TRBV28 to TRBJ1-6; possible D gene TRBD1, 6 bases. Trimming took off 6 bases at V and 10 bases at J, with 19 bases between the two ends. This CDR3 spans 15 amino acids. Germline CDR1 is MDHEN and CDR2 is SYDVKM.